Below are 26 T cell receptor beta chains sequenced from a single sample in a study of shared clonotypes between healthy human individuals. Selected positively for CCR7 and CD45RO-negative, naive CD8 cells excluded terminally differentiated effector memory CD45RA+ cells. Libraries were prepared by immunoSEQ multiplex PCR; TCRdb keeps only in-frame clonotypes and omits some of them. The data contain around 1,900,000 clones, about 93% of them singletons. Sample: naive CD8+ T cells from PBMCs. All receptors derive from a man aged 18 to 29 in good health. Some clones in this sample may be carry-over from other donors' samples.

This chain joins TRBV27 and TRBJ2-1; perhaps TRBD2 as D (5 bases). The V and J ends lost 1 base and 0 bases respectively, with 16 bases between them. CDR3 size: 18 residues. Germline V lookup: CDR1 MNHEY, CDR2 SMNVEV (reference sequence). CDR3 in DNA: TGTGCCAGCAGTTTATACCCTGGGCTAGCTGTCTCCTACAATGAGCAGTTCTTC. Translation: CASSLYPGLAVSYNEQFF.

V usage is TRBV27 and J usage is TRBJ2-3; D is unresolved. CDR3 size: 14 residues. Germline V gene data show CDR1 as MNHEY and CDR2 as SMNVEV (reference sequence). V shed 2 bases and J shed 4 bases, with 10 bases lying between them. This chain's CDR3 is CASSLLGASDTQYF. The CDR3 coding sequence is TGTGCCAGCAGTTTACTGGGCGCCTCAGATACGCAGTATTTT.

The CDR3 reads CASSSTSMPETQYF. The CDR3 DNA follows: TGTGCCAGCAGCTCTACTAGCATGCCAGAGACCCAGTACTTC. The chain is built from TRBV7-9 and TRBJ2-5; TRBD2 might be the D (6 bases). Germline CDR1 reads SEHNR; CDR2 reads FQNEAQ (reference sequence). Trimming removed 4 bases at V and 4 bases at J, with 13 bases between. CDR3 length equals 14 residues.

Here the CDR3 DNA reads TGTGCCAGCAGTTACGAGGGCTACTCCTACGAGCAGTACTTC. Encoded protein: CASSYEGYSYEQYF. The chain is built from TRBV6-6 and TRBJ2-7; weak D call: TRBD2 (5 bases). Germline values: CDR1 MNHNY, CDR2 SVGAGI (reference sequence). The length of the CDR3 is 14 residues. The V and J ends lost 2 bases and 0 bases respectively, with 8 bases between them.

This rearrangement joins TRBV28 to TRBJ2-1; D assignment may be TRBD1 or TRBD2 (5 bases each). The V gene lost 2 bases and the J gene lost 4 bases, with 18 bases spanning the gap. Germline CDR1 is MDHEN and CDR2 is SYDVKM. This CDR3 has 17 amino acids. The CDR3: CASSLRRGAGIYNEQFF. The CDR3 DNA follows: TGTGCCAGCAGTTTAAGAAGAGGGGCCGGAATATACAATGAGCAGTTCTTC.

The V and J genes are TRBV7-3 and TRBJ2-5; no firm D call. Per germline, CDR1 SGHTA and CDR2 FQGTGA. The CDR3 is 13 amino acids. Trimming took 1 base from V and 3 from J, leaving 6 bases between them. The CDR3 DNA follows: TGTGCCAGCAGCTTAATTCGGGAAGAGACCCAGTACTTC. Amino acid sequence: CASSLIREETQYF.

V is TRBV6-5 and J is TRBJ2-2, with a possible D match to TRBD2 (6 bases). Germline values: CDR1 MNHEY, CDR2 SVGAGI. This CDR3 is built from 12 residues. Trimming removed 6 bases at V and 7 bases at J, with 9 bases between. In nucleotides, the CDR3 is TGTGCCAGCAGCTTCGGGGGCGGGGAGCTGTTTTTT. It specifies CASSFGGGELFF.

The V and J genes are TRBV27 and TRBJ2-1; 9 bases are shared with TRBD1. The CDR3 has 14 residues. Unmatched junction bases numbered 5, after V lost 7 bases and J lost 4 bases. The germline V gene encodes CDR1 MNHEY and CDR2 SMNVEV (reference sequence). In DNA form, the CDR3 reads TGTGCCAGCATCCCCGGGACAGGGTACAATGAGCAGTTCTTC. Its protein product is CASIPGTGYNEQFF.

The rearrangement joins TRBV28 to TRBJ1-4; a possible D gene is TRBD1 (6 bases). Trimming left V 10 bases short and J 0 bases short, with 15 bases between. CDR1 and CDR2 from the germline V gene are MDHEN and SYDVKM. This CDR3 is 15 amino acids long. The CDR3 nucleotides read TGTGCCACCAAACAGGGCCCTGCAACTAATGAAAAACTGTTTTTT. Its protein is CATKQGPATNEKLFF.

The rearrangement uses TRBV25-1 and TRBJ2-4; D unresolved. Trimming cost V 8 bases and J 2 bases, with 13 bases left between them. Germline V gene data show CDR1 as MGHDK and CDR2 as SYGVNS. The CDR3 extends over 14 amino acids. CDR3 DNA sequence: TGTGCCAGCTCTCCGACGACCCCCAAAAACATTCAGTACTTC. Amino acid sequence: CASSPTTPKNIQYF.

The chain carries TRBV5-4 and TRBJ2-7; 8 positions agree with TRBD2. The CDR3 extends over 15 amino acids. After removal of 1 base from V and 3 bases from J, the junction contained 6 bases not matched to a gene. Germline V gene lookup returns CDR1 SGHNT and CDR2 YYREEE (reference sequence). The CDR3 sequence is CASSLKRERGYEQYF. The CDR3, as DNA: TGTGCCAGCAGCTTGAAGCGGGAGCGTGGCTACGAGCAGTACTTC.

The chain couples TRBV28 to TRBJ2-1, with 7 bases fitting TRBD1. J lost 5 bases, V lost 5 bases, and 9 bases had no gene match. The length of the CDR3 is 15 residues. Germline CDR1 MDHEN, CDR2 SYDVKM. The CDR3 DNA reads TGTGCCAGCAGTCCAAGGCACAGGGGAAACAATGAGCAGTTCTTC. The encoded protein is CASSPRHRGNNEQFF.

The CDR3 DNA reads as TGTGCCATCAGTGTAACCGGGACAGGGACTGGAAACACCATATATTTT. Its protein product is CAISVTGTGTGNTIYF. The chain joins TRBV10-3 to TRBJ1-3; 9 bases fit TRBD1. V trimming: 4 bases; J trimming: 2 bases; junction bases outside the gene matches: 6. The CDR3 covers 16 residues. Looked up from germline, CDR1 is ENHRY and CDR2 is SYGVKD.

The CDR3 here is CASTGREGTDTQYF. CDR3 nucleotide sequence: TGCGCCAGCACGGGACGGGAGGGCACAGATACGCAGTATTTT. The chain carries TRBV10-2 and TRBJ2-3, with 7 bases that match TRBD2. Looked up from germline, CDR1 is WSHSY and CDR2 is SAAADI. V was clipped by 7 bases and J by 1 base; unmatched bases: 5. The CDR3 totals 14 residues.

This sequence joins TRBV5-1 and TRBJ2-7; unclear D gene. The V and J ends lost 4 bases and 3 bases respectively, with 23 bases between them. This CDR3 has 17 amino acids. Germline CDR1 reads SGHRS; CDR2 reads YFSETQ. The CDR3 nucleotides are TGCGCCAGCAGCGTCTATGTTTCCATCTCAAGGGTCTACGAGCAGTACTTC. Residues: CASSVYVSISRVYEQYF.

The CDR3 DNA reads TGTGCCAGCAGCTTATCGGGGGGCTCCGCAGAGCAGTACTTC. This codes for CASSLSGGSAEQYF. The genes are TRBV7-3 and TRBJ2-7, with D tentatively TRBD2 (7 bases). V was clipped by 2 bases and J by 7 bases, with 15 bases between them. The germline CDR1 and CDR2 sequences are SGHTA and FQGTGA. The CDR3 contains 14 residues.

This chain uses TRBV15 with TRBJ2-3; D may correspond to TRBD1 or TRBD2 (5 bases each). V gave up 1 base and J gave up 6 bases, with 14 bases separating them. Germline loops: CDR1 LNHNV, CDR2 YYDKDF (reference sequence). CDR3 size: 15 residues. The CDR3 protein is CATSRGGTIRDTQYF. CDR3 sequence (DNA): TGTGCCACCAGCAGAGGGGGGACGATCCGGGATACGCAGTATTTT.

This chain links TRBV9 with TRBJ1-5; D not certain. CDR1 and CDR2 (germline): SGDLS, YYNGEE. Trimming removed 4 bases from V and 1 base from J, with 12 bases in between. This CDR3 is built from 15 residues. The CDR3 loop reads CASSLGSSSNQPQHF. Here the CDR3 DNA reads TGTGCCAGCAGCCTAGGGAGTAGCAGCAATCAGCCCCAGCATTTT.

The chain combines TRBV5-5 with TRBJ2-5; D remains unclear. Germline values: CDR1 SGHKS, CDR2 YYEKEE (reference sequence). The CDR3 contains 15 residues. V shed 1 base and J shed 5 bases, with 15 bases lying between them. The CDR3 reads CASSLSYYPTETQYF. In nucleotides, the CDR3 is TGTGCCAGCAGCTTGAGTTACTATCCGACGGAGACCCAGTACTTC.

This chain connects TRBV6-6 to TRBJ1-2; D gene uncertain. The V end was cut by 0 bases, the J end by 7 bases, with 18 bases between. The CDR3 runs to 16 residues. The germline V gene has CDR1 MNHNY and CDR2 SVGAGI (reference sequence). In DNA form, the CDR3 reads TGTGCCAGCAGTTACTCGATAGCAGGCCCTACTTTTGGCTACACCTTC. It translates to CASSYSIAGPTFGYTF.

This clone has a single count. This rearrangement joins TRBV2 to TRBJ1-3; the D gene is possibly TRBD1 (5 bases). The CDR3 contains 14 residues. V was cut by 3 bases and J by 2 bases, with 8 bases left in between. Germline V gives CDR1 SNHLY, CDR2 FYNNEI. For the CDR3, the DNA is TGTGCCAGCAGTGATGGCAGGGCTGGAAACACCATATATTTT. This encodes CASSDGRAGNTIYF. Together with reference TRBV2 and TRBJ1-3, the CDR3 gives the full variable domain: EPEVTQTPSHQVTQMGQEVILRCVPISNHLYFYWYRQILGQKVEFLVSFYNNEISEKSEIFDDQFSVERPDGSNFTLKIRSTKLEDSAMYFCASSDGRAGNTIYFGEGSWLTVV.

Worth noting for this clone: The sample carries other DNA sequences with the same CDR3. This chain links TRBV27 with TRBJ2-1; D ambiguous. Germline V gene lookup returns CDR1 MNHEY and CDR2 SMNVEV (reference sequence). Trimming removed 2 bases at V and 0 bases at J, with 8 bases between. This CDR3 is 15 amino acids long. CDR3 sequence (DNA): TGTGCCAGCAGTTTACGGGCTAACTCCTACAATGAGCAGTTCTTC. It translates to CASSLRANSYNEQFF.

The CDR3 region has the DNA TGTGCCAGCAGTGGAAAAAACCGGGACAGGGAAGACTTTGATGGCTACACCTTC. Translating gives CASSGKNRDREDFDGYTF. The chain couples TRBV2 to TRBJ1-2; TRBD1 aligns across 9 bases. With 4 bases clipped from V and 6 bases from J, the junction kept 18 bases outside the gene matches. This CDR3 has 18 residues. Germline-derived CDR1 and CDR2 are SNHLY and FYNNEI.

V usage is TRBV7-2 and J usage is TRBJ2-7; 8 bases align to TRBD2. The V gene's germline CDR1 is SGHTA and CDR2 FQGNSA. The trim removed 5 bases at V and 4 bases at J, leaving 16 bases unmatched. The CDR3 extends over 17 amino acids. CDR3 coding DNA: TGTGCCAGCAGCACCGGACCGACGGGGACTAGTTGGTACGAGCAGTACTTC. This encodes CASSTGPTGTSWYEQYF.

The chain links TRBV13 to TRBJ2-4; 8 bases align to TRBD1. CDR1 and CDR2 from the germline V gene are PRHDT and FYEKMQ (reference sequence). The V and J ends lost 2 bases and 1 base, in that order; junction bases with no gene match: 4. The CDR3 has 16 amino acids. The CDR3 sequence: CASSLKQGGAKNIQYF. The CDR3 coding sequence is TGTGCCAGCAGCTTAAAACAGGGGGGTGCCAAAAACATTCAGTACTTC.

The chain recombines TRBV5-8 with TRBJ2-7; D gene uncertain. Trimming pared 0 bases from V and 2 bases from J, leaving 9 bases between. Germline V CDR1 and CDR2: SGHTS, YDEGEE. CDR3 length: 14 amino acids. The CDR3 here is CASSLDAGTYEQYF. CDR3 nucleotide sequence: TGTGCCAGCAGCTTGGACGCCGGAACCTACGAGCAGTACTTC. The complete variable domain, with remaining parts taken from reference TRBV5-8 and TRBJ2-7, reads EAGVTQSPTHLIKTRGQQATLRCSPISGHTSVYWYQQALGLGLQFLLWYDEGEERNRGNFPPRFSGRQFPNYSSELNVNALELEDSALYLCASSLDAGTYEQYFGPGTRLTVT.